The rows below give T cell receptor beta chains drawn from one sample of a study of blood T cell repertoires in COVID-19. Method: immunoSEQ multiplex PCR; TCRdb's copy keeps in-frame clones and lacks some. The sample contains some 180,000 clones, more than 80% of which appear only once. The sequenced material came from peripheral blood. These receptors all stem from an older woman with acute or convalescent COVID-19. The CDR3 runs from the conserved cysteine through the conserved F or W. The order of the fields is J gene, D gene, V gene, clone size, CDR3 protein, CDR3 DNA. D genes are given only for firm matches. Expanded clones get a size class; other rows say once, few or many, or leave the size out.

>TRBJ1-1|-|TRBV19|-
CASSIGHGGTEAFF
TGTGCCAGTAGTATAGGTCACGGGGGGACTGAAGCTTTCTTT
>TRBJ2-5|TRBD2|TRBV9|-
CASSVLAGGETQYF
TGTGCCAGCAGCGTCCTAGCGGGAGGAGAGACCCAGTACTTC
>TRBJ2-3|TRBD2|TRBV4-2|-
CASSQGLAGVWTDTQYF
TGTGCCAGCAGCCAGGGACTAGCGGGAGTGTGGACAGATACGCAGTATTTT
>TRBJ2-1|TRBD2|TRBV11-3|-
CASSFSSGLAGGNEQFF
TGTGCCAGCAGCTTCTCCTCCGGACTAGCGGGAGGGAATGAGCAGTTCTTC
>TRBJ2-4|TRBD1|TRBV13|-
CASSLQGAFIQYF
TGTGCCAGCAGCTTACAGGGGGCATTCATTCAGTACTTC
>TRBJ1-1|-|TRBV9|-
CASSVGGVAEAFF
TGTGCCAGCAGCGTAGGGGGGGTGGCTGAAGCTTTCTTT
>TRBJ2-1|-|TRBV5-4|-
CASSLGTDLAYNEQFF
TGTGCCAGCAGCTTGGGGACAGATTTGGCTTACAATGAGCAGTTCTTC
>TRBJ2-7|TRBD2|TRBV5-1|-
CASSWGGTGTYEQYF
TGCGCCAGCAGCTGGGGGGGAACGGGGACCTACGAGCAGTACTTC
>TRBJ1-5|-|TRBV12-2|-
CASRLAREGPDSNQPQHF
TGTGCAAGTCGCTTAGCGAGGGAGGGGCCCGATAGCAATCAGCCCCAGCATTTT
>TRBJ2-2|TRBD2|TRBV13|-
CASSPPGLAGAVGGELFF
TGTGCCAGCAGCCCTCCCGGACTAGCGGGAGCGGTCGGCGGGGAGCTGTTTTTT
>TRBJ1-2|TRBD1|TRBV5-4|-
CASSLPTGGYGYTF
TGTGCCAGCAGCTTGCCTACAGGGGGGTATGGCTACACCTTC
>TRBJ2-1|TRBD2|TRBV11-3|once
CASSSSGGGYNEQFF
TGTGCCAGCAGCAGTAGCGGGGGGGGATACAATGAGCAGTTCTTC
>TRBJ1-3|-|TRBV3-1/TRBV3-2|-
CASSQPRPSGNTIYF
TGTGCCAGCAGCCAACCGCGGCCCTCTGGAAACACCATATATTTT
>TRBJ2-7|TRBD2|TRBV15|once
CATSARTSGSFSYEQYF
TGTGCCACCAGCGCCCGAACTAGCGGGAGTTTCTCCTACGAGCAGTACTTC
>TRBJ2-4|-|TRBV6-5|-
CASRPERVAKNIQYF
TGTGCCAGCAGACCAGAACGGGTGGCCAAAAACATTCAGTACTTC
>TRBJ2-1|-|TRBV4-2|once
CASSQDQGGLSGSYNEQFF
TGTGCCAGCAGCCAAGATCAGGGGGGACTTTCGGGCTCCTACAATGAGCAGTTCTTC
>TRBJ1-2|TRBD1|TRBV12-3/TRBV12-4|once
CASRTGNYGYTF
TGTGCCAGCCGGACAGGAAACTATGGCTACACCTTC
>TRBJ2-3|TRBD2|TRBV24-1|few
CATSDVAGGLGDTQYF
TGTGCCACCAGTGATGTAGCGGGAGGGCTTGGAGATACGCAGTATTTT
>TRBJ1-5|TRBD1|TRBV16|-
CASSQSDGTGNQPQHF
TGTGCCAGCAGCCAGAGTGACGGGACAGGAAATCAGCCCCAGCATTTT
>TRBJ2-1|TRBD2|TRBV6-5|-
CASSGTSGNNEQFF
TGTGCCAGCAGCGGGACTAGCGGCAACAATGAGCAGTTCTTC
>TRBJ2-3|TRBD2|TRBV5-1|-
CASSEVPSGAGGTDTQYF
TGCGCCAGCAGCGAGGTCCCTAGCGGGGCGGGGGGCACAGATACGCAGTATTTT
>TRBJ1-2|TRBD1|TRBV7-2|-
CASKLGTGVSYGYTF
TGTGCCAGCAAATTGGGGACAGGGGTCAGCTATGGCTACACCTTC
>TRBJ2-1|TRBD2|TRBV2|-
CASLTSGSLNEQFF
TGTGCCAGCCTGACTAGCGGGAGCTTGAATGAGCAGTTCTTC
>TRBJ1-4|TRBD1|TRBV6-1|-
CASSADRAVTNEKLFF
TGTGCCAGCAGTGCCGACAGGGCGGTTACTAATGAAAAACTGTTTTTT
>TRBJ1-2|-|TRBV18|-
CASSPLGERANYGYTF
TGTGCCAGCTCACCCCTAGGGGAACGAGCTAACTATGGCTACACCTTC